This TCR beta chain was documented in a study of blood T cell repertoires in COVID-19. On the study more broadly: Whether acute or convalescent, the COVID-19 samples came from the United States, Italy and Spain. Sources were T cells, B-cell-depleted T cells, or PBMCs; the material itself was cDNA or gDNA.

Authors' processing steps: Reference gene primer amplification in the assay estimated nucleated cell counts. TCRdb keeps only in-frame clones here, not all; method: immunoSEQ multiplex PCR. V and J calls and clone size are given by that table; D and trimming were obtained from the DNA. Among approximately 300,000 clones listed, roughly 91% were seen once. Trimming removed 1 base from V and 3 bases from J, with 9 bases in between. In germline, CDR1 is LNHDA, CDR2 SQIVND (reference sequence). The CDR3 extends over 14 amino acids. V gene TRBV19 combines with J gene TRBJ1-1, with unresolved D. This TCR derives from a man aged 40-49 years with acute or convalescent COVID-19. The sample was peripheral blood. CDR3 protein: CASSIVGHDTEAFF. The CDR3 coding sequence is TGTGCCAGTAGTATAGTGGGCCACGACACTGAAGCTTTCTTT.